Listed below are T cell receptor beta chains from one sample, sequenced in a study of control samples from healthy donors and cancer patients. The data were produced by immunoSEQ multiplex PCR, yet TCRdb's version contains in-frame clones alone and is incomplete. The data contain about 88,000 clones, over 85% of them singletons. What was sequenced was blood. The receptors come from a man between 18 and 35 years old in good health. Each CDR3 is given with its conserved first and last residue. The order of the fields is V gene, D gene, clone size, J gene, CDR3 protein, CDR3 DNA. The D gene is left open where the match is weak. For some rows the clone size is stated as once, few or many, or as a class when expanded; others skip it.

>TRBV4-3|NA|NA|TRBJ1-2
CASSQEGVPNYGYTF
TGCGCCAGCAGCCAAGAGGGAGTACCCAACTATGGCTACACCTTC
>TRBV11-2|NA|NA|TRBJ2-3
CASSFRGVGTDTQYF
TGTGCCAGCAGCTTCCGGGGAGTGGGCACAGATACGCAGTATTTT
>TRBV19|NA|NA|TRBJ1-2
CASSSSLGWDYGYTF
TGTGCCAGTAGTAGTAGCCTCGGTTGGGACTATGGCTACACCTTC
>TRBV27|TRBD1|NA|TRBJ2-1
CASRLTGGGEQFF
TGTGCCAGCAGATTGACAGGGGGAGGTGAGCAGTTCTTC
>TRBV12-3/TRBV12-4|NA|NA|TRBJ1-4
CASRRGVDEKLFF
TGTGCCAGCAGGCGGGGCGTGGATGAAAAACTGTTTTTT
>TRBV2|NA|NA|TRBJ1-5
CASSEASQVNQPQHF
TGTGCCAGCAGTGAAGCTTCGCAAGTCAATCAGCCCCAGCATTTT
>TRBV10-3|TRBD2|NA|TRBJ2-1
CAISVVAGDYNEQFF
TGTGCCATCAGTGTAGTAGCGGGGGATTACAATGAGCAGTTCTTC
>TRBV2|NA|NA|TRBJ1-1
CASPPRGNTEAFF
TGTGCCAGCCCCCCCAGGGGGAACACTGAAGCTTTCTTT
>TRBV5-8|NA|NA|TRBJ1-2
CASSFGVGSDGYTF
TGTGCCAGCAGCTTCGGGGTGGGTTCGGATGGCTACACCTTC
>TRBV5-1|NA|NA|TRBJ1-3
CASSLVEGRSGNTIYF
TGCGCCAGCAGCTTGGTCGAGGGCCGCTCTGGAAACACCATATATTTT
>TRBV7-3|NA|NA|TRBJ2-2
CASSHYRDAELFF
TGTGCCAGCAGCCATTACAGGGATGCGGAGCTGTTTTTT
>TRBV12-3/TRBV12-4|NA|NA|TRBJ1-1
CASSFGRYTEAFF
TGTGCCAGCAGTTTTGGCAGATACACTGAAGCTTTCTTT
>TRBV30|NA|NA|TRBJ2-4
CAWSEGIRAKNIQYF
TGTGCCTGGAGTGAAGGAATAAGGGCCAAAAACATTCAGTACTTC
>TRBV19|NA|once|TRBJ2-7
CASSIGTPKGEQYF
TGTGCCAGTAGTATCGGGACACCCAAGGGGGAGCAGTACTTC
>TRBV5-8|NA|NA|TRBJ1-4
CASSLGQFVTNEKLFF
TGTGCCAGCAGCTTGGGACAGTTCGTAACTAATGAAAAACTGTTTTTT
>TRBV7-8|NA|NA|TRBJ1-1
CASRDTGFGNTEAFF
TGTGCCAGCAGGGATACAGGGTTCGGAAACACTGAAGCTTTCTTT
>TRBV29-1|TRBD1|NA|TRBJ2-5
CSVADRGSGTQYF
TGCAGCGTAGCCGACAGGGGGTCAGGGACCCAGTACTTC
>TRBV14|NA|NA|TRBJ1-1
CASSRFHLGTSTEAFF
TGTGCCAGCAGCCGATTCCACCTCGGAACGTCCACTGAAGCTTTCTTT
>TRBV6-5|NA|NA|TRBJ2-3
CASTAPGVFDTQYF
TGTGCCAGCACCGCCCCAGGGGTTTTCGATACGCAGTATTTT
>TRBV5-1|NA|NA|TRBJ1-2
CASSLDTGIYGYTF
TGCGCCAGCAGCCTCGATACAGGGATCTATGGCTACACCTTC
>TRBV30|TRBD2|NA|TRBJ2-3
CAWSSGGAVGDTQYF
TGTGCCTGGAGTTCCGGGGGGGCCGTGGGAGATACGCAGTATTTT
>TRBV7-2|TRBD1|NA|TRBJ1-2
CASTRDRDTANYGYTF
TGTGCCAGCACGAGGGACAGGGATACAGCTAACTATGGCTACACCTTC
>TRBV7-2|TRBD1|NA|TRBJ2-2
CASSARTGGVPNTGELFF
TGTGCCAGCAGCGCCCGTACAGGGGGCGTCCCGAACACCGGGGAGCTGTTTTTT
>TRBV7-2|NA|NA|TRBJ2-4
CASSPPNRGTRSIQYF
TGTGCCAGCAGCCCGCCTAATAGGGGCACCCGTAGCATTCAGTACTTC
>TRBV11-3|NA|NA|TRBJ2-2
CASSLTRSAGELFF
TGTGCCAGCAGCTTAACGAGGAGCGCCGGGGAGCTGTTTTTT
>TRBV13|TRBD1|NA|TRBJ1-3
CASSLGGTAPGNTIYF
TGTGCCAGCAGCTTAGGCGGGACAGCCCCTGGAAACACCATATATTTT
>TRBV20-1|NA|NA|TRBJ1-1
CSASYIGAEAFF
TGCAGTGCTAGTTATATCGGAGCTGAAGCTTTCTTT
>TRBV29-1|NA|NA|TRBJ1-2
CSVEAQTNYGYTF
TGCAGCGTTGAAGCCCAAACTAACTATGGCTACACCTTC
>TRBV4-1|NA|NA|TRBJ2-1
CASSQDTRDEQFF
TGCGCCAGCAGCCAAGATACCCGGGATGAGCAGTTCTTC
>TRBV6-5|NA|NA|TRBJ1-5
CASRPGRGKEPQHF
TGTGCCAGCAGGCCGGGACGGGGGAAAGAGCCCCAGCATTTT
>TRBV5-6|NA|once|TRBJ1-1
CASSVAGSRIVAFF
TGTGCCAGCAGCGTCGCGGGAAGCCGAATCGTAGCTTTCTTT
>TRBV7-9|NA|NA|TRBJ2-1
CASKKVGSYNEQFF
TGTGCCAGTAAGAAAGTAGGCTCCTACAATGAGCAGTTCTTC
>TRBV5-6|NA|NA|TRBJ2-5
CASSLPGHGAETQYF
TGTGCCAGCAGCTTACCGGGACACGGGGCGGAGACCCAGTACTTC
>TRBV7-6|NA|once|TRBJ2-1
CASSLAPPLAAIDNKYNEQFF
TGTGCCAGCAGCTTAGCGCCCCCGTTAGCTGCTATAGATAATAAATACAATGAGCAGTTCTTC
>TRBV11-2|NA|NA|TRBJ1-2
CASTLGVSSYYGYTF
TGTGCCAGCACCCTTGGGGTTAGTTCTTACTATGGCTACACCTTC
>TRBV11-2|NA|NA|TRBJ2-1
CASSLGGEQFF
TGTGCCAGCAGCTTAGGCGGTGAGCAGTTCTTC
>TRBV9|NA|NA|TRBJ2-2
CASSVALGRGETGELFF
TGTGCCAGCAGCGTAGCTCTCGGCAGGGGGGAGACCGGGGAGCTGTTTTTT
>TRBV5-6|TRBD1|NA|TRBJ1-3
CASSLAGGSGNTIYF
TGTGCCAGCAGCCTAGCAGGGGGCTCTGGAAACACCATATATTTT
>TRBV27|TRBD1|once|TRBJ1-2
CASTTRTGDYGYTF
TGTGCCAGCACAACGCGGACAGGGGACTATGGCTACACCTTC
>TRBV2|NA|few|TRBJ1-1
CASRGEGWSVTEAFF
TGTGCCAGCAGGGGGGAAGGGTGGAGTGTCACTGAAGCTTTCTTT
>TRBV5-1|NA|NA|TRBJ1-2
CASSLGPGRAYGYTF
TGCGCCAGCAGCTTGGGCCCTGGCAGGGCCTATGGCTACACCTTC
>TRBV13|TRBD2|NA|TRBJ2-2
CAVPASGANTGELFF
TGTGCCGTCCCCGCTAGCGGGGCGAACACCGGGGAGCTGTTTTTT
>TRBV7-6|TRBD1|NA|TRBJ1-4
CASSPTQGANEKLFF
TGTGCCAGCAGCCCAACACAGGGGGCTAATGAAAAACTGTTTTTT